These 6 T cell receptor beta chains share one sample of origin, sequenced in a study of T cell repertoires in cytomegalovirus infection. These receptors have no identified antigens. TCRdb reanalysed the reads using MiXCR and keeps one entry per CDR3 protein. The table has roughly 860,000 distinct CDR3 sequences, roughly 33% seen once; the top ten hold around 11%. Sequencing was performed on cultured CD8+ T cells from PBMCs, taken from culture after CMV antigen stimulation. All receptors derive from a human donor in good health (CMV status not recorded). Some clones in this sample may be carry-over from other donors' samples.

The rearrangement links TRBV6-5 to TRBJ2-5; TRBD1 aligns across 8 bases. The CDR3 runs to 14 residues. Germline-derived CDR1 and CDR2 are MNHEY and SVGAGI. V was clipped by 2 bases and J by 3 bases; unmatched bases: 2. The DNA for the CDR3 is TGTGCCAGCAGTTACGCAGGGGGCGAAGAGACCCAGTACTTC. Protein sequence: CASSYAGGEETQYF.

Details on this clonotype: Possible read error: a much larger clone is one base away. The DNA of the CDR3 is TGTGCCAGCAGTCTGGGGACTAACGGGGGTTGGGAGACCCAGTACTTC. Its protein is CASSLGTNGGWETQYF. The V call is TRBV12-3 or TRBV12-4, the J call TRBJ2-5, with TRBD2 matching 7 bases. The CDR3 contains 16 residues. Unmatched junction bases numbered 14, after V lost 5 bases and J lost 5 bases.

This clonotype was detected only a few times. J is TRBJ2-7 and V is TRBV7-9; maybe TRBD2 (6 bases). The length of the CDR3 is 17 residues. Per the germline V gene, CDR1 is SEHNR and CDR2 is FQNEAQ (reference sequence). Trimming took off 6 bases at V and 0 bases at J, with 21 bases between the two ends. The CDR3, as DNA: TGTGCCAGCAGTCCCACGGCCCGCGGGGACGTCTCCTACGAGCAGTACTTC. Translating gives CASSPTARGDVSYEQYF.

The chain carries TRBV11-1 and TRBJ2-7; possibly TRBD2 for D (7 bases). The CDR3 runs 13 residues. Germline CDR1 SGHAT, CDR2 FQDESV (reference sequence). V shed 4 bases and J shed 5 bases, with 12 bases lying between them. CDR3 amino acids: CASSSGGWNEQYV. CDR3 sequence (DNA): TGTGCCAGCAGCTCGGGGGGCTGGAACGAGCAGTACGTC.

This clonotype was counted only a few times. This chain joins TRBV24-1 and TRBJ2-2; 8 bases match TRBD2. The CDR3 totals 16 residues. The V and J ends lost 2 bases and 2 bases, in that order; junction bases with no gene match: 3. Germline V CDR1 and CDR2: KGHDR, SFDVKD. The CDR3 reads CATSDYLAGNTGELFF. CDR3 in DNA: TGTGCCACCAGTGATTACTTAGCGGGAAACACCGGGGAGCTGTTTTTT.

This clonotype was counted between two and nine times. This chain joins TRBV7-2 and TRBJ1-2; D not certain. The CDR3 sequence is 16 residues long. In germline, CDR1 is SGHTA, CDR2 FQGNSA. The V end was cut by 1 base, the J end by 0 bases, with 12 bases between. The CDR3 region is CASSLEAAETNYGYTF. CDR3 nucleotide sequence: TGTGCCAGCAGCTTAGAGGCGGCAGAGACTAACTATGGCTACACCTTC. Full variable domain (rest looked up from reference TRBV7-2 and TRBJ1-2): GAGVSQSPSNKVTEKGKDVELRCDPISGHTALYWYRQSLGQGLEFLIYFQGNSAPDKSGLPSDRFSAERTGGSVSTLTIQRTQQEDSAVYLCASSLEAAETNYGYTFGSGTRLTVV.